One sample yielded the 28 T cell receptor beta chains listed below, sequenced in a study of blood T cell repertoires in COVID-19. The assay was immunoSEQ multiplex PCR, and TCRdb's table has in-frame clones only and misses some. This sample carries some 240,000 clones, roughly 79% of them seen once, and the ten largest clones take 7.5%. The sequenced sample was peripheral blood. These receptors came from a woman of 80 years or more with COVID-19, enrolled during active disease.

The rearrangement joins TRBV6-2 or TRBV6-3 to TRBJ1-5; 10 nucleotides agree with TRBD1. Germline assignment: CDR1 MNHEY and CDR2 SVGEGT. The V segment lost 4 bases and the J segment 6 bases; nucleotides outside the gene matches: 6. The CDR3 is 15 amino acids. In nucleotides, the CDR3 is TGTGCCAGCAGTTCCTTAGGACAGGGGGGTCAGCCCCAGCATTTT. It translates to CASSSLGQGGQPQHF.

The gene calls are TRBV2 and TRBJ2-1; 13 positions agree with TRBD2. The CDR3 runs to 14 residues. Trimming took 5 bases from V and 9 from J; bases not matched to a gene: 4. Germline V gene lookup returns CDR1 SNHLY and CDR2 FYNNEI. In nucleotides, the CDR3 is TGTGCCAGCAGTCCGGGACTAGCGGGAAGTGAGCAGTTCTTC. Its protein product is CASSPGLAGSEQFF.

This clone has just a few counts. This sequence joins TRBV4-3 and TRBJ2-5; the D gene is possibly TRBD1 (6 bases). The ends were cut back, 4 bases at V and 5 bases at J, with 17 bases in the middle. Germline-derived CDR1 and CDR2 are LGHNA and YSLEER. The CDR3 has 15 residues. The CDR3 is CASSRRDTTGETQYF. CDR3 sequence (DNA): TGCGCCAGCAGCCGCCGGGACACCACCGGGGAGACCCAGTACTTC.

The chain is built from TRBV6-1 and TRBJ2-1; 8 nucleotides align to TRBD2. V shed 2 bases, J shed 7 bases, and the junction held 10 bases outside the gene matches. The germline V gene encodes CDR1 MNHNS and CDR2 SASEGT. CDR3 length equals 16 residues. Here the CDR3 DNA reads TGTGCCAGCAGTGAACTTCCCCGGGGGGGCCGGAATGAGCAGTTCTTC. It encodes CASSELPRGGRNEQFF.

The V gene is TRBV5-1, the J gene TRBJ1-1; D may be TRBD1 (5 bases). Germline V CDR1 and CDR2: SGHRS, YFSETQ. This CDR3 spans 14 amino acids. V was pared by 5 bases and J by 1 base, with 12 bases between. This CDR3 is CASREQVRNTEAFF. The CDR3 nucleotides read TGCGCCAGCAGGGAACAGGTGCGGAACACTGAAGCTTTCTTT.

CDR3 DNA sequence: TGCGCCAGCAGCTTGGTCCCGGGGTACATGAACACTGAAGCTTTCTTT. It encodes CASSLVPGYMNTEAFF. V usage is TRBV5-1 and J usage is TRBJ1-1; D is uncertain. The CDR3 is 16 amino acids. Germline loops: CDR1 SGHRS, CDR2 YFSETQ. The germline V and J ends were trimmed by 0 bases and 0 bases, with 12 bases remaining between them.

The chain couples TRBV28 to TRBJ1-5; 7 nucleotides line up with TRBD1. The CDR3 has 16 residues. Germline V gives CDR1 MDHEN, CDR2 SYDVKM. V was pared by 5 bases and J by 1 base, with 8 bases of the junction left unmatched. The CDR3 DNA sequence: TGTGCCAGCAGTCTGCCTCGACAGGGAAGCAATCAGCCCCAGCATTTT. It is translated as CASSLPRQGSNQPQHF. The full variable domain, its missing parts supplied by reference TRBV28 and TRBJ1-5, is DVKVTQSSRYLVKRTGEKVFLECVQDMDHENMFWYRQDPGLGLRLIYFSYDVKMKEKGDIPEGYSVSREKKERFSLILESASTNQTSMYLCASSLPRQGSNQPQHFGDGTRLSIL.

The rearrangement links TRBV11-2 to TRBJ2-5; tentative D call: TRBD2 (5 bases). V was cut by 0 bases and J by 7 bases, with 15 bases left in between. The CDR3 runs 15 residues. The germline V gene has CDR1 SGHAT and CDR2 FQNNGV. CDR3 in DNA: TGTGCCAGCAGCTTAGATTTAGGAGGAGAGCCGACCCAGTACTTC. Encoded protein: CASSLDLGGEPTQYF.

The chain uses TRBV7-3 and TRBJ2-1, with D possibly matching TRBD2 (5 bases). Deletions cut 4 bases from V and 9 bases from J, with 19 bases between. Germline V gives CDR1 SGHTA, CDR2 FQGTGA. The CDR3 consists of 15 residues. The CDR3 is CASSSAGGTRFEQFF. The CDR3 DNA follows: TGTGCCAGCAGCTCAGCTGGAGGAACGAGGTTTGAGCAGTTCTTC.

The CDR3 nucleotides read TGTGCCAGCAGCATCGGACGGGGGAACACTGAAGCTTTCTTT. Encoded protein: CASSIGRGNTEAFF. The V gene is TRBV5-4, the J gene TRBJ1-1; the D is unclear. Trimming pared 4 bases from V and 1 base from J, leaving 11 bases between. In germline, CDR1 is SGHNT, CDR2 YYREEE (reference sequence). CDR3 length equals 14 residues. Supplemented by reference TRBV5-4 and TRBJ1-1, the full variable domain reads ETGVTQSPTHLIKTRGQQVTLRCSSQSGHNTVSWYQQALGQGPQFIFQYYREEENGRGNFPPRFSGLQFPNYSSELNVNALELDDSALYLCASSIGRGNTEAFFGQGTRLTVV.

In its sample, this clone was seen a few times. The chain combines TRBV2 with TRBJ2-7; 9 bases agree with TRBD1. Germline V lookup: CDR1 SNHLY, CDR2 FYNNEI. This CDR3 region has 15 residues. The ends lost 5 bases at V and 3 bases at J; junction bases unmatched: 8. The CDR3 loop reads CASSFGGTGFYEQYF. The CDR3 DNA follows: TGTGCCAGCAGTTTCGGAGGGACAGGGTTCTACGAGCAGTACTTC.

The CDR3 sequence: CASRGTGYGYTF. The CDR3, as DNA: TGTGCCAGCAGAGGGACAGGGTATGGCTACACCTTC. The chain links TRBV2 to TRBJ1-2; 9 nucleotides align to TRBD1. Germline CDR1 reads SNHLY; CDR2 reads FYNNEI. V lost 6 bases, J lost 5 bases, and 1 base stayed unmatched. The CDR3 totals 12 residues.

V usage is TRBV12-3 or TRBV12-4 and J usage is TRBJ1-1; D remains ambiguous. The CDR3 has 11 residues. V was shortened by 8 bases and J by 3 bases, with 7 bases between the two germline ends. CDR3 protein: CASGRDTEAFF. DNA for the CDR3: TGTGCCAGCGGGAGGGACACTGAAGCTTTCTTT.

This chain links TRBV2 with TRBJ1-6; D gene unclear. V shed 8 bases and J shed 7 bases, with 6 bases lying between them. Germline CDR1 reads SNHLY; CDR2 reads FYNNEI. The CDR3 length is 11 residues. This chain's CDR3 is CASSSNSPLHF. The CDR3 nucleotides read TGTGCCAGCTCGAGCAATTCACCCCTCCACTTT. Filled out from reference TRBV2 and TRBJ1-6, the complete variable domain reads EPEVTQTPSHQVTQMGQEVILRCVPISNHLYFYWYRQILGQKVEFLVSFYNNEISEKSEIFDDQFSVERPDGSNFTLKIRSTKLEDSAMYFCASSSNSPLHFGNGTRLTVT.

J is TRBJ2-2 and V is TRBV6-5, with D perhaps TRBD2 (6 bases). The CDR3 sequence is 15 residues long. Germline V gene sequence: CDR1 MNHEY, CDR2 SVGAGI. Trimming took off 2 bases at V and 2 bases at J, with 9 bases between the two ends. The CDR3 nucleotides are TGTGCCAGCAGTTACGAGGGAGGTAACACCGGGGAGCTGTTTTTT. Protein: CASSYEGGNTGELFF.

CDR3 bases: TGTGCCACCAGTGACCCCGGGACACAAACCGGGGAGCTGTTTTTT. This encodes CATSDPGTQTGELFF. This chain connects TRBV24-1 to TRBJ2-2; a possible D gene is TRBD1 (6 bases). CDR1 is KGHDR, CDR2 SFDVKD, per germline. This CDR3 contains 15 residues. Trimming cost V 4 bases and J 5 bases, with 13 bases left between them.

This rearrangement joins TRBV30 to TRBJ2-7; maybe TRBD1 (6 bases). Trimming shortened V by 1 base and J by 3 bases, and 16 bases separated the two germline ends. The CDR3 length is 15 residues. The germline V gene has CDR1 GTSNPN and CDR2 SVGIG (reference sequence). The CDR3 region is CAWSGRQGFLYEQYF. CDR3 sequence (DNA): TGTGCCTGGAGTGGGAGGCAGGGGTTTCTCTACGAGCAGTACTTC. The entire variable domain, with the rest obtained from reference TRBV30 and TRBJ2-7, is as follows: SQTIHQWPATLVQPVGSPLSLECTVEGTSNPNLYWYRQAAGRGLQLLFYSVGIGQISSEVPQNLSASRPQDRQFILSSKKLLLSDSGFYLCAWSGRQGFLYEQYFGPGTRLTVT.

The V call is TRBV7-8, the J call TRBJ2-5, with 8 positions matching TRBD1. Germline lookup yields CDR1 SGHVS and CDR2 FQNEAQ. Germline trimming cut 5 bases from V and 6 bases from J; bases unmatched to any gene: 8. The CDR3 is made up of 14 amino acids. In DNA form, the CDR3 reads TGTGCCAGCAGCCCCGCGGGGACAGGAAAGACCCAGTACTTC. The encoded protein is CASSPAGTGKTQYF. Full variable domain (remainder filled in from reference TRBV7-8 and TRBJ2-5): GAGVSQSPRYKVAKRGQDVALRCDPISGHVSLFWYQQALGQGPEFLTYFQNEAQLDKSGLPSDRFFAERPEGSVSTLKIQRTQQEDSAVYLCASSPAGTGKTQYFGPGTRLLVL.

This chain joins TRBV15 and TRBJ1-2, with TRBD1 identical over 7 bases. The CDR3 extends over 13 amino acids. Trimming removed 5 bases from V and 6 bases from J; junction bases left unmatched: 6. Per germline, CDR1 LNHNV and CDR2 YYDKDF (reference sequence). The CDR3 coding sequence is TGTGCCACCAGCGGGGGACAGAAGGATGGCTACACCTTC. It yields the protein CATSGGQKDGYTF.

The chain carries TRBV10-3 and TRBJ1-2; 9 bases align to TRBD1. Germline V gene lookup returns CDR1 ENHRY and CDR2 SYGVKD. There are 15 residues in the CDR3. With 3 bases clipped from V and 8 bases from J, the junction kept 10 bases outside the gene matches. CDR3: CAISEQGQGTGGYTF. CDR3 DNA sequence: TGTGCCATCAGTGAACAAGGACAGGGGACGGGCGGCTACACCTTC.

V gene TRBV7-9 combines with J gene TRBJ2-3; TRBD2 aligns across 7 bases. In germline, CDR1 is SEHNR, CDR2 FQNEAQ (reference sequence). After removal of 5 bases from V and 3 bases from J, the junction contained 11 bases not matched to a gene. CDR3 length equals 16 residues. CDR3 sequence: CASSLKRQRGTDTQYF. The DNA of the CDR3 is TGTGCCAGCAGCCTAAAGCGGCAGCGGGGAACAGATACGCAGTATTTT.

This chain joins TRBV27 and TRBJ1-1; D gene ambiguous. Trimming cost V 0 bases and J 4 bases, with 6 bases left between them. CDR3 length: 13 amino acids. The germline gives CDR1 MNHEY, CDR2 SMNVEV (reference sequence). CDR3 nucleotides: TGTGCCAGCAGTTTATCTGGGAGCACTGAAGCTTTCTTT. Amino acids: CASSLSGSTEAFF.

This sequence joins TRBV30 and TRBJ2-4; TRBD2 is a possible D gene (5 bases). CDR3 length: 14 residues. Germline V gene lookup returns CDR1 GTSNPN and CDR2 SVGIG (reference sequence). V was cut by 4 bases and J by 0 bases, with 10 bases left in between. This chain's CDR3 is CAWNSGIAKNIQYF. The CDR3, as DNA: TGTGCCTGGAACAGCGGTATAGCCAAAAACATTCAGTACTTC.

This clone was seen a handful of times. The chain combines TRBV6-2 or TRBV6-3 with TRBJ1-5, with D perhaps matching TRBD1 (5 bases). Germline lookup yields CDR1 MNHEY and CDR2 SVGEGT. The CDR3 is 15 residues long. Trimming cost V 4 bases and J 6 bases, with 16 bases left between them. Here the CDR3 DNA reads TGTGCCAGCAGTTTCTGGCAGGGAAGAACTCAGCCCCAGCATTTT. It is translated as CASSFWQGRTQPQHF.

This clone has just one count. The chain is built from TRBV24-1 and TRBJ2-1; 9 bases line up with TRBD2. Per the germline V gene, CDR1 is KGHDR and CDR2 is SFDVKD. With V trimmed by 5 bases and J by 7 bases, 8 bases remained unmatched. The length of the CDR3 is 15 residues. The CDR3 DNA is TGTGCCACCAGTGTCGGGCTAGCGGGAAATAATGAGCAGTTCTTC. This translates into CATSVGLAGNNEQFF.

The chain couples TRBV2 to TRBJ1-6; TRBD1 might be the D (6 bases). The V gene's germline CDR1 is SNHLY and CDR2 FYNNEI. The V and J ends lost 11 bases and 7 bases respectively, with 18 bases between them. The CDR3 loop spans 14 amino acids. CDR3 bases: TGTGCCTGTCACGGGACATCTCCCAATTCACCCCTCCACTTT. Protein sequence: CACHGTSPNSPLHF. Full variable domain (rest looked up from reference TRBV2 and TRBJ1-6): EPEVTQTPSHQVTQMGQEVILRCVPISNHLYFYWYRQILGQKVEFLVSFYNNEISEKSEIFDDQFSVERPDGSNFTLKIRSTKLEDSAMYFCACHGTSPNSPLHFGNGTRLTVT.

This chain joins TRBV27 and TRBJ1-1, with a possible D match to TRBD1 (6 bases). CDR1 is MNHEY and CDR2 is SMNVEV in the germline V gene (reference sequence). The CDR3 is 11 amino acids. V was trimmed by 6 bases and J by 8 bases, leaving 10 bases between them. This CDR3 is CASRNQGEAFF. The DNA for the CDR3 is TGTGCCAGCAGAAATCAGGGGGAAGCTTTCTTT.

The rearrangement links TRBV30 to TRBJ1-2, with 7 positions matching TRBD1. The CDR3 is made up of 12 amino acids. Germline V gene data show CDR1 as GTSNPN and CDR2 as SVGIG (reference sequence). The ends lost 4 bases at V and 8 bases at J; junction bases unmatched: 7. The chain's CDR3 is CAWTPTGQGYTF. DNA for the CDR3: TGTGCCTGGACTCCGACAGGGCAAGGCTACACCTTC.